The TCR beta chain under discussion was sequenced for a study of T cells after yellow fever vaccination. V was trimmed by 1 base and J by 4 bases, leaving 10 bases between them. Germline V gene data show CDR1 as MGHDK and CDR2 as SYGVNS. This CDR3 comprises 15 residues. Template switching by 5'RACE produced TCR cDNA, adding a universal primer site and UMIs. A single record per CDR3 protein comes from TCRdb applying MiXCR to the 5' RACE reads. The sample has about 220,000 distinct CDR3 sequences, 3% to 4% seen once. The chain uses TRBV25-1 and TRBJ2-2; D call uncertain. The sample here was CD4+ T cells sorted from PBMCs, taken 10 days after the yellow fever booster vaccination. This TCR derives from a man between 18 and 35 years old who received the YFV17D yellow fever vaccine. DNA for the CDR3: TGTGCCAGCAGTGAATCCAGGATCGGCACCGGGGAGCTGTTTTTT. Translated: CASSESRIGTGELFF.